These 21 T cell receptor beta chains came from one sample sequenced in a study of T cell responses to AZD1222 COVID-19 vaccine. Produced via immunoSEQ multiplex PCR; TCRdb's table is partial and in-frame only. The sample records about 140,000 clones, about 90% being singletons. The sample here was peripheral blood, taken on day 0 of AZD1222 vaccination. These receptors all come from an adult in good health.

The chain couples TRBV5-6 to TRBJ2-1, with a possible D match to TRBD1 (6 bases). Germline values: CDR1 SGHDT, CDR2 YYEEEE. V lost 4 bases, J lost 1 base, and 12 bases lay in between. The CDR3 is made up of 15 amino acids. DNA for the CDR3: TGTGCCAGCAGCCCCAACAGGGTTTCCTACAATGAGCAGTTCTTC. Its translation is CASSPNRVSYNEQFF.

The chain employs TRBV7-2 and TRBJ2-2; D is perhaps TRBD2 (5 bases). The CDR3 length is 13 residues. Germline CDR1 SGHTA, CDR2 FQGNSA. With 1 base removed from V and 5 bases from J, the gap between germline ends came to 5 bases. The CDR3 nucleotides are TGTACCAGCAGCTTAGGGAGGACCGGGGAGCTGTTTTTT. Amino acid sequence: CTSSLGRTGELFF.

The rearrangement joins TRBV11-3 to TRBJ1-3; D not certain. This CDR3 spans 15 amino acids. Germline V gene data show CDR1 as SGHNT and CDR2 as YENEEA. V lost 2 bases to trimming and J lost 4 bases, with 12 bases between them. The CDR3 DNA follows: TGTGCCAGCAGCTTACGGCTGGGGTACGGAAACACCATATATTTT. This sequence encodes CASSLRLGYGNTIYF.

V gene TRBV19 combines with J gene TRBJ1-4; D is undetermined. CDR1 is LNHDA and CDR2 is SQIVND in the germline V gene (reference sequence). This CDR3 has 13 residues. The ends were cut back, 4 bases at V and 6 bases at J, with 9 bases in the middle. The CDR3 reads CASSTRLDEKLFF. The CDR3 DNA sequence: TGTGCCAGTAGTACCCGACTGGATGAAAAACTGTTTTTT. Based on the CDR3 plus reference TRBV19 and TRBJ1-4, the full variable domain is DGGITQSPKYLFRKEGQNVTLSCEQNLNHDAMYWYRQDPGQGLRLIYYSQIVNDFQKGDIAEGYSVSREKKESFPLTVTSAQKNPTAFYLCASSTRLDEKLFFGSGTQLSVL.

The gene calls are TRBV18 and TRBJ2-1; D might be TRBD1 (6 bases). The CDR3 sequence is 12 residues long. V was shortened by 4 bases and J by 8 bases, with 9 bases between the two germline ends. Germline V lookup: CDR1 KGHSH, CDR2 LQKENI. CDR3 region: CASSLNRDEQFF. The CDR3 DNA is TGTGCCAGCTCACTGAACAGGGATGAGCAGTTCTTC.

The J gene is TRBJ2-7, the V gene TRBV7-3; 8 bases align to TRBD2. The V segment lost 5 bases and the J segment 2 bases; nucleotides outside the gene matches: 8. The germline V gene encodes CDR1 SGHTA and CDR2 FQGTGA. There are 15 residues in the CDR3. The CDR3, as DNA: TGTGCCAGCAGCCCAAGCGGGAGTCGGGCCTACGAGCAGTACTTC. Protein product: CASSPSGSRAYEQYF.

Only one count was recorded for this clone. The rearrangement joins TRBV10-3 to TRBJ1-2, with D possibly being TRBD1 (5 bases). Germline CDR1 is ENHRY and CDR2 is SYGVKD. This CDR3 contains 13 residues. The ends were cut back, 7 bases at V and 8 bases at J, with 17 bases in the middle. The CDR3 sequence is CAITAGKAGGYTF. CDR3 coding DNA: TGTGCCATCACGGCAGGGAAAGCGGGAGGCTACACCTTC.

The CDR3 nucleotides are TGTGCCCTGGGGGGTCTCCCGACAGGCTATAATTCACCCCTCCACTTT. Translated: CALGGLPTGYNSPLHF. The chain has TRBV2 and TRBJ1-6, with D tentatively TRBD1 (6 bases). V was cut by 11 bases and J by 3 bases, with 20 bases left in between. The CDR3 totals 16 residues. CDR1 and CDR2 from the germline V gene are SNHLY and FYNNEI.

The chain links TRBV27 to TRBJ2-3, with 8 positions matching TRBD1. Trimming cost V 3 bases and J 6 bases; bases outside gene matches: 8. CDR1 MNHEY and CDR2 SMNVEV come from the germline V gene (reference sequence). This CDR3 contains 15 residues. DNA for the CDR3: TGTGCCAGCAGTTTCAGGACAGGGTGGAGGGATACGCAGTATTTT. Amino acids: CASSFRTGWRDTQYF.

This chain uses TRBV11-2 with TRBJ1-1; D is ambiguous. The CDR3 is 15 residues long. Germline CDR1 and CDR2: SGHAT and FQNNGV. Trimming took 4 bases from V and 4 from J, leaving 16 bases between them. CDR3 nucleotides: TGTGCCAGCAGCTCAGTCTGGGTTATGGGCACTGAAGCTTTCTTT. Translating it yields CASSSVWVMGTEAFF.

This chain joins TRBV6-4 and TRBJ2-3; possibly TRBD2 for D (5 bases). CDR1 and CDR2 (germline): MRHNA, SNTAGT. The CDR3 runs 14 residues. The V end lost 2 bases, the J end lost 2 bases, and 8 bases lay between the germline ends. CDR3: CASSDDGNTDTQYF. CDR3 sequence (DNA): TGTGCCAGCAGTGACGACGGGAACACAGATACGCAGTATTTT.

The gene calls are TRBV9 and TRBJ1-4; D is unresolved. The V gene lost 4 bases and the J gene lost 4 bases, with 11 bases spanning the gap. The CDR3 is 14 residues long. Germline CDR1 reads SGDLS; CDR2 reads YYNGEE. The CDR3 is CASSPDPVNEKLFF. The CDR3 nucleotides are TGTGCCAGCAGCCCGGACCCAGTTAATGAAAAACTGTTTTTT.

The chain recombines TRBV6-2 or TRBV6-3 with TRBJ2-7; 10 bases align to TRBD2. Germline V gene data show CDR1 as MNHEY and CDR2 as SVGEGT. Losses at the gene ends were 0 bases for V and 2 bases for J; bases not matched to a gene: 4. This CDR3 is 16 amino acids long. The DNA for the CDR3 is TGTGCCAGCAGTTACTCGACACTAGCGGGACCCTACGAGCAGTACTTC. Amino acid sequence: CASSYSTLAGPYEQYF.

The chain has TRBV6-2 or TRBV6-3 and TRBJ2-1, with 8 bases aligning to TRBD1. In germline, CDR1 is MNHEY, CDR2 SVGEGT. CDR3 length: 17 residues. With 5 bases clipped from V and 3 bases from J, the junction kept 12 bases outside the gene matches. The DNA of the CDR3 is TGTGCCAGCAGTCCCGCAGGGGGCGGAGTGGGCTACAATGAGCAGTTCTTC. It is translated as CASSPAGGGVGYNEQFF.

The V call is TRBV7-9, the J call TRBJ1-2; tentatively, D is TRBD1 (6 bases). The germline V gene encodes CDR1 SEHNR and CDR2 FQNEAQ (reference sequence). This CDR3 region has 15 residues. V lost 4 bases and J 7 bases, leaving 19 bases between the germline ends. CDR3 sequence: CASSSNRGPLGGYTF. CDR3 sequence (DNA): TGTGCCAGCAGCTCCAACCGGGGGCCTTTGGGTGGCTACACCTTC. Full variable domain (missing parts from reference TRBV7-9 and TRBJ1-2): DTGVSQNPRHKITKRGQNVTFRCDPISEHNRLYWYRQTLGQGPEFLTYFQNEAQLEKSRLLSDRFSAERPKGSFSTLEIQRTEQGDSAMYLCASSSNRGPLGGYTFGSGTRLTVV.

This chain links TRBV9 with TRBJ2-2, with no clear D. This CDR3 is built from 12 residues. The V gene's germline CDR1 is SGDLS and CDR2 YYNGEE. V lost 2 bases and J 8 bases, leaving 7 bases between the germline ends. Here the CDR3 reads CASSVDRGELFF. The CDR3 region has the DNA TGTGCCAGCAGCGTTGACCGAGGGGAGCTGTTTTTT.

V and J are TRBV30 and TRBJ1-6, with D maybe TRBD1 (5 bases). The CDR3 consists of 15 residues. V was shortened by 0 bases and J by 10 bases, with 16 bases between the two germline ends. In germline, CDR1 is GTSNPN, CDR2 SVGIG (reference sequence). CDR3 DNA: TGTGCCTGGAGTGTACCCGACAGCTCACGATCACCCCTCCACTTT. Encoded protein: CAWSVPDSSRSPLHF. The whole variable domain, remainder taken from reference TRBV30 and TRBJ1-6, is SQTIHQWPATLVQPVGSPLSLECTVEGTSNPNLYWYRQAAGRGLQLLFYSVGIGQISSEVPQNLSASRPQDRQFILSSKKLLLSDSGFYLCAWSVPDSSRSPLHFGNGTRLTVT.

This sequence joins TRBV7-2 and TRBJ1-3, with unresolved D. The CDR3 loop spans 12 amino acids. Germline V gives CDR1 SGHTA, CDR2 FQGNSA. V was trimmed by 7 bases and J by 0 bases, leaving 4 bases between them. CDR3 sequence reads: CASTSSGNTIYF. The CDR3 nucleotides read TGTGCCAGCACCAGCTCTGGAAACACCATATATTTT.

This clone appeared a few times. The V and J genes are TRBV28 and TRBJ1-2; D gene ambiguous. The CDR3 has 13 amino acids. The germline V gene encodes CDR1 MDHEN and CDR2 SYDVKM. Trimming left V 11 bases short and J 4 bases short, with 17 bases between. The CDR3 loop is CAASVGQSYGYTF. The DNA for the CDR3 is TGTGCCGCGTCCGTAGGTCAGAGCTATGGCTACACCTTC.

A remark on this clone: Additional DNA sequences in this sample encode the identical CDR3. The chain joins TRBV19 to TRBJ1-5; no clear D gene. Germline V gene lookup returns CDR1 LNHDA and CDR2 SQIVND (reference sequence). This CDR3 has 13 amino acids. V dropped 6 bases and J dropped 0 bases, with 6 bases sitting between them. CDR3 nucleotides: TGTGCCAGTAGCCAAGATAGCAATCAGCCCCAGCATTTT. This encodes CASSQDSNQPQHF.

This clone has only one observation. The V and J genes are TRBV5-1 and TRBJ2-3, with 7 positions matching TRBD1. This CDR3 region has 14 residues. CDR1 SGHRS and CDR2 YFSETQ come from the germline V gene. V lost 3 bases, J lost 2 bases, and 3 bases stayed unmatched. The CDR3 spells CASSSGQLTDTQYF. The CDR3 coding sequence is TGCGCCAGCAGCTCGGGACAGCTCACAGATACGCAGTATTTT.